This TCR beta chain was sequenced for a study of early T cells in non-severe SARS-CoV-2 infection. Study summary: Sequencing used unsorted whole-blood bulk RNA, so chains lack pairing.

This clonotype was counted many times. Its antigen is currently unknown. CDR3 length equals 14 residues. Germline loops: CDR1 SEHNR, CDR2 FQNEAQ (reference sequence). Deletions cut 5 bases from V and 0 bases from J, with 10 bases between. Unique molecular identifier tags were affixed to discrete cDNA molecules. TCRdb processed the 5' RACE reads anew with MiXCR; each CDR3 protein has one entry. The table shows about 63,000 distinct CDR3 sequences, with 10% to 15% occurring only once. Overall study findings and caveats: Anti-spike CD8 responses were favored by VDJdb matching, which missed private and CD4 specificities.

The clonotype comes from an adult who was a healthcare worker with PCR-confirmed SARS-CoV-2 infection or an uninfected control (not recorded which). The chain employs TRBV7-9 and TRBJ1-1; D is unresolved. Sequencing used whole blood. For the CDR3, the DNA is TGTGCCAGCAGCGAGCGTCAGTTGAACACTGAAGCTTTCTTT. This gives the protein CASSERQLNTEAFF.